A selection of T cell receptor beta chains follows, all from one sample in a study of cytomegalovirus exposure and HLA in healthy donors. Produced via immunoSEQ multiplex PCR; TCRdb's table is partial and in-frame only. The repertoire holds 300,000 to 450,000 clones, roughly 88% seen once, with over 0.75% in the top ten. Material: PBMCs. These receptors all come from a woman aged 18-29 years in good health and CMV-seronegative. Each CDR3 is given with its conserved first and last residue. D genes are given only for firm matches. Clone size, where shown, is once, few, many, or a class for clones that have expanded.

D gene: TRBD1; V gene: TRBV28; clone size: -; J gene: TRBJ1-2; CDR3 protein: CASSPAGQALLIYGYTF; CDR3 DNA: TGTGCCAGCAGTCCGGCAGGACAGGCCCTCCTCATCTATGGCTACACCTTC
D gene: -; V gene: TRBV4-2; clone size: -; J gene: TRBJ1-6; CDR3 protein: CASSQDTRPRSPLHF; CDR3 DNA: TGTGCCAGCAGCCAAGATACCAGGCCTCGATCACCCCTCCACTTT
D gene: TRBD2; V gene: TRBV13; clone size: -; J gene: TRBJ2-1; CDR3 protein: CASRSRTSYSEQFF; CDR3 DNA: TGTGCCAGCAGATCTCGGACTAGCTATAGTGAGCAGTTCTTC
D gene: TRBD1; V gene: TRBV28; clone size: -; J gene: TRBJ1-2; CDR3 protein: CASTQGAANYGYTF; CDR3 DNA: TGTGCCAGCACCCAGGGGGCGGCTAACTATGGCTACACCTTC
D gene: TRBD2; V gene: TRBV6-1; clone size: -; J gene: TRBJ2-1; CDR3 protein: CASTSTGGVYNEQFF; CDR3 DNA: TGTGCCAGCACTAGCACGGGGGGTGTCTACAATGAGCAGTTCTTC
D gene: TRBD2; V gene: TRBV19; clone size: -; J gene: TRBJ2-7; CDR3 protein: CASSFPARAGGPDEQYF; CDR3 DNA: TGTGCCAGTAGTTTCCCAGCCAGAGCGGGAGGGCCGGACGAGCAGTACTTC
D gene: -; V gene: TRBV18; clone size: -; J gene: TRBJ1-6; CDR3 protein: CASSPGQGHSPLHF; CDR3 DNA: TGTGCCAGCTCACCCGGGCAGGGGCATTCACCCCTCCACTTT
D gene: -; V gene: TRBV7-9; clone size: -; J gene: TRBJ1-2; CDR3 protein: CASSLSTENYGYTF; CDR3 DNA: TGTGCCAGCAGCTTATCGACAGAAAACTATGGCTACACCTTC
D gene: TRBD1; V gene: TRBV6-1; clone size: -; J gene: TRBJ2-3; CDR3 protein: CASSESRGPSTDTQYF; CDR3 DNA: TGTGCCAGCAGTGAATCCAGGGGGCCTAGCACAGATACGCAGTATTTT
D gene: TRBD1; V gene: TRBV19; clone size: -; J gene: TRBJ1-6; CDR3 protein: CASSSGQGIFLTLHF; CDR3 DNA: TGTGCCAGTAGCTCGGGACAGGGGATCTTCTTGACCCTCCACTTT
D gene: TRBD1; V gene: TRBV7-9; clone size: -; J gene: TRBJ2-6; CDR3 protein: CASSSNRGSGANVLTF; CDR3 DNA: TGTGCCAGCAGCAGCAACAGGGGATCTGGGGCCAACGTCCTGACTTTC
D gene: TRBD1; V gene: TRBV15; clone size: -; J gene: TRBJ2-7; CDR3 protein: CATSREAGGSYEQYF; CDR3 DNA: TGTGCCACCAGCAGAGAGGCAGGGGGCTCCTACGAGCAGTACTTC
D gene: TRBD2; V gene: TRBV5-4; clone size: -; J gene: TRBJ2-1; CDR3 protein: CASSLGLAGGEQFF; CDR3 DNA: TGTGCCAGCAGCTTGGGACTAGCTGGAGGTGAGCAGTTCTTC
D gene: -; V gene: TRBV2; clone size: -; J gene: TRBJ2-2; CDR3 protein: CASSEAVYSGNTGELFF; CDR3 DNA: TGTGCCAGCAGTGAAGCGGTCTACAGCGGGAACACCGGGGAGCTGTTTTTT
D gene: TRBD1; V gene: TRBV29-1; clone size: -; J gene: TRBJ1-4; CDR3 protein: CSVGDRREKLFF; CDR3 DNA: TGCAGCGTTGGGGACAGGAGGGAAAAACTGTTTTTT
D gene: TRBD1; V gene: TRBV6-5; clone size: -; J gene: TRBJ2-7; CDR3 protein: CASSWGQDLRGQYF; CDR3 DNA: TGTGCCAGCAGTTGGGGACAGGACCTCCGGGGGCAGTACTTC
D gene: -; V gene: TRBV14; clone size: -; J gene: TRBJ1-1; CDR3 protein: CASSSGLASEAFF; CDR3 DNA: TGTGCCAGCAGCTCGGGACTAGCCTCTGAAGCTTTCTTT
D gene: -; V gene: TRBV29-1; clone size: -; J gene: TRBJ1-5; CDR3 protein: CSIGAGRGIHQPQHF; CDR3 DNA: TGCAGCATTGGGGCTGGGCGAGGGATCCATCAGCCCCAGCATTTT
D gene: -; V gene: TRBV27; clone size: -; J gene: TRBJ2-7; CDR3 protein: CASSLSGAVDEQYF; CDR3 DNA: TGTGCCAGCAGTTTATCGGGGGCGGTCGACGAGCAGTACTTC
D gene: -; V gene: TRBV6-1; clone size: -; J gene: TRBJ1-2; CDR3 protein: CASSGGRGESYLYLFVTF; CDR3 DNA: TGTGCCAGCAGTGGAGGGAGGGGAGAATCATACCTATACTTGTTTGTCACCTTC
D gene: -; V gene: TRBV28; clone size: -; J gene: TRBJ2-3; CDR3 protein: CASSSQDTDTQYF; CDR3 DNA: TGTGCCAGCAGTTCCCAGGATACAGATACGCAGTATTTT
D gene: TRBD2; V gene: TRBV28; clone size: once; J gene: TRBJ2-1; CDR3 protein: CASSYLPGLAGGEQFF; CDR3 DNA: TGTGCCAGCAGTTACCTCCCGGGACTAGCGGGAGGTGAGCAGTTCTTC
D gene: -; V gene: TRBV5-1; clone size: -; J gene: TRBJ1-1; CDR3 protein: CASSLELNTEAFF; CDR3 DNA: TGCGCCAGCAGCTTGGAGCTGAACACTGAAGCTTTCTTT
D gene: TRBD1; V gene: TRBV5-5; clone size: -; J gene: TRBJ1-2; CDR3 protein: CASTKPGTGGIYGYTF; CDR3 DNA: TGTGCCAGCACCAAACCCGGGACAGGGGGGATCTATGGCTACACCTTC
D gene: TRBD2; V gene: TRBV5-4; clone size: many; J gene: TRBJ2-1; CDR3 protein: CASSASGSYNEQFF; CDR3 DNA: TGTGCCAGCAGCGCTAGCGGGAGCTACAATGAGCAGTTCTTC
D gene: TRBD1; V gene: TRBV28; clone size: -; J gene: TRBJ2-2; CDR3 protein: CATRQGATGELFF; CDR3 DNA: TGTGCAACGCGGCAGGGGGCCACCGGGGAGCTGTTTTTT
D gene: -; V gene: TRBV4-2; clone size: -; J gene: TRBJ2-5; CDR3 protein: CASSQGNRDEETQYF; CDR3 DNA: TGTGCCAGCAGCCAAGGTAACAGGGACGAAGAGACCCAGTACTTC
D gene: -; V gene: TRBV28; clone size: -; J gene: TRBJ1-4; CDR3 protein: CASRRTVNEKLFF; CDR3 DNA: TGTGCCAGCAGGCGGACAGTAAATGAAAAACTGTTTTTT
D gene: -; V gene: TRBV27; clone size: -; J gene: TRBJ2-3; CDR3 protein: CASSYGVLLSTDTQYF; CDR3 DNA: TGTGCCAGCAGTTACGGGGTTCTACTTAGCACAGATACGCAGTATTTT
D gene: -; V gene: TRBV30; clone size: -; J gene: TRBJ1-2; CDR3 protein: CAWSRQGGGYGYTF; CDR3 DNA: TGTGCCTGGAGTCGGCAGGGAGGAGGCTATGGCTACACCTTC
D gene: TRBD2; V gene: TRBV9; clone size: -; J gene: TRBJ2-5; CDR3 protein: CASSVGGSGVEETQYF; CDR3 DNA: TGTGCCAGCAGCGTAGGAGGTAGCGGGGTAGAAGAGACCCAGTACTTC
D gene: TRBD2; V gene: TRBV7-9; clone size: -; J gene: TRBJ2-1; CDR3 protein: CASSLTSKEDEQFF; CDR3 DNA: TGTGCCAGCAGCCTGACTAGCAAAGAGGATGAGCAGTTCTTC
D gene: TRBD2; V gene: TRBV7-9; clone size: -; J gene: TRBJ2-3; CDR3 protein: CASSLGLAGRTDTQYF; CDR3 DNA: TGTGCCAGCAGCTTAGGTCTAGCGGGCCGCACAGATACGCAGTATTTT
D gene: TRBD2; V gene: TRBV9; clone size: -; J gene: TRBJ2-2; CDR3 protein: CASSGGRAGELFF; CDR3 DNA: TGTGCCAGCAGCGGTGGGAGGGCCGGGGAGCTGTTTTTT
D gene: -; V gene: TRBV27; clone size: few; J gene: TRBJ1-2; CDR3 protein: CASSFRGRGGGYTF; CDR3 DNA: TGTGCCAGCAGTTTTAGAGGACGGGGAGGTGGCTACACCTTC
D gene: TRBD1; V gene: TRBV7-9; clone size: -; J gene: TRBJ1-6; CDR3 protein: CASRGQNNSPLHF; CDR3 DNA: TGTGCCAGCAGGGGACAGAATAATTCACCCCTCCACTTT
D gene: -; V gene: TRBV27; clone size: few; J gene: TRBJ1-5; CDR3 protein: CASSDGGQPQHF; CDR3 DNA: TGTGCCAGCAGTGACGGGGGGCAGCCCCAGCATTTT
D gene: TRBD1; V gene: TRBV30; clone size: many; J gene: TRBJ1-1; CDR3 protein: CAWSAGTGAQAFF; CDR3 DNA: TGTGCCTGGAGTGCCGGGACAGGGGCTCAAGCTTTCTTT
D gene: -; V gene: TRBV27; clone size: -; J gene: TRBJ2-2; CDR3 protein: CASSETDPRVYNTGELFF; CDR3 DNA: TGTGCCAGCAGTGAGACAGATCCCCGGGTGTACAACACCGGGGAGCTGTTTTTT
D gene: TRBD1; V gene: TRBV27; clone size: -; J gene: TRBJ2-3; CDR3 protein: CASSSHRGRDLDTQYF; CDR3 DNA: TGTGCCAGCAGTTCTCACAGGGGGCGCGACTTGGATACGCAGTATTTT
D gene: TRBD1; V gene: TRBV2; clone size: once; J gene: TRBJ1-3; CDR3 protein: CASTPTGQGETGNTIYF; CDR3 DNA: TGTGCCAGCACCCCCACCGGACAGGGGGAAACTGGAAACACCATATATTTT
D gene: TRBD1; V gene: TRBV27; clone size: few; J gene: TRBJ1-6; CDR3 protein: CASSLIQGANSPLHF; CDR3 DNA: TGTGCCAGCAGTTTAATCCAGGGGGCGAATTCACCCCTCCACTTT
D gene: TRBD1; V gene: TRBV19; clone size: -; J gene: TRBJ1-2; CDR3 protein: CASSLDRDYGYTF; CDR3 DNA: TGTGCCAGTAGCTTGGACAGGGACTATGGCTACACCTTC
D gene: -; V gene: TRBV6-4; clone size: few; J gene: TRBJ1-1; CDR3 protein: CASRAGEGTEAFF; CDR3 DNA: TGTGCCAGCAGGGCAGGGGAGGGAACTGAAGCTTTCTTT
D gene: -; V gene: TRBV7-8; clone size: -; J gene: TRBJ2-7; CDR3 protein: CASSPGQLASYEQYF; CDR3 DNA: TGTGCCAGCAGCCCAGGACAGCTAGCCTCCTACGAGCAGTACTTC